This TCR beta chain was recorded in a study of OX40 agonist ivuxolimab in advanced cancers. Concerning the study at large: The costimulatory receptor OX40 (CD134) was targeted by ivuxolimab, a fully human IgG2 agonistic monoclonal antibody. Intravenous ivuxolimab was administered to patients every 2 weeks at six dose levels: 0.01, 0.1, 0.3, 1.5, 3 and 10 mg/kg. Of the approximately 50 patients in dose escalation, around 19 had hepatocellular carcinoma, approximately 15 had melanoma, 9 had renal cell carcinoma and 9 had head and neck cancer. In the dose-escalation cohort, more than 75% of patients were male, and the mean age was approximately 60 years, with a range of roughly 23 to 85. Prior anti-PD-1, anti-PD-L1 or anti-CTLA-4 therapy was permitted, and approximately 41% of dose-escalation patients had received checkpoint inhibitors. Partial responses occurred in three dose-escalation patients: two with cutaneous melanoma and one with hepatocellular carcinoma. The purpose of peripheral TCRbeta sequencing was to test whether ivuxolimab changed TCR sequence diversity and led to clonal T-cell expansion. The paper covers the monotherapy dose-escalation part of the phase I ivuxolimab trial, which included N = 52 patients.

Study-wide findings and limitations: Low levels of normalized T-cell clonal expansion were also seen in some nonresponding patients. Partial responders in the 0.1-3.0 mg/kg groups had among the lowest normalized peripheral clonal expansion, especially among CD8+ T cells. After ivuxolimab, expanded clones were on average more numerous among CD8+ T cells than among CD4+ T cells. At doses of 0.1 to 3.0 mg/kg, clonal expansion of both CD4+ and CD8+ blood T cells was observed from baseline to week 6. The antigen specificity of the peripheral T cells that underwent clonal expansion was not determined.

For sequencing of the TCRbeta CDR3 region, genomic DNA was extracted from the sorted cells. The immunoSEQ Assay was used to sequence the TCRbeta CDR3 regions. In its TCRdb copy, this immuneACCESS table keeps in-frame sequences only and misses some clones. Where compared with another copy, unresolved V genes explain less than half of these, and the others have no known cause. For this sample the table gives about 69,000 clones, of which roughly 87% were detected only once. The ten biggest clones cover around 2.7% of the sample. Spanning cysteine to phenylalanine, the CDR3 consists of 15 amino acids. The retained sequence is limited to the CDR3, 45 bases, with the frame set at the first base. Deletion took 0 bases off V and 0 bases off J, with a span of 8 bases between the germline ends. CDR1 is given as SGDLS and CDR2 as YYNGEE, both from the germline V gene. This clone was seen once. Its recognized antigen is unknown. No much larger clone is present one base from it, and per-base qualities are unavailable.

Patients with a history of autoimmune disease or receiving systemic immunosuppression were excluded from the trial. Peripheral blood for TCR sequencing was collected from all dose cohorts at baseline, on cycle 4 day 1, and on cycle 7 day 1. Samples came from an open-label, multicenter, first-in-human phase I dose-escalation trial of ivuxolimab. The trial enrolled adults with locally advanced or metastatic head and neck squamous cell, hepatocellular, melanoma or renal cell carcinoma. Before TCR sequencing, CD4+ and CD8+ T cells were separately sorted from peripheral blood. The chain employs TRBV9 and TRBJ2-3; possibly the D gene is TRBD1, per 5 matching bases. This sample comprised CD4+ or CD8+ T cells sorted from blood, obtained in a trial of the OX40 agonist ivuxolimab. This receptor was identified in an adult with an advanced solid tumor such as melanoma, head and neck, liver or kidney cancer. CDR3 sequence: CASSVGQTSTDTQYF. Read as DNA, the sequence is TGTGCCAGCAGCGTAGGACAGACTAGCACAGATACGCAGTATTTT.